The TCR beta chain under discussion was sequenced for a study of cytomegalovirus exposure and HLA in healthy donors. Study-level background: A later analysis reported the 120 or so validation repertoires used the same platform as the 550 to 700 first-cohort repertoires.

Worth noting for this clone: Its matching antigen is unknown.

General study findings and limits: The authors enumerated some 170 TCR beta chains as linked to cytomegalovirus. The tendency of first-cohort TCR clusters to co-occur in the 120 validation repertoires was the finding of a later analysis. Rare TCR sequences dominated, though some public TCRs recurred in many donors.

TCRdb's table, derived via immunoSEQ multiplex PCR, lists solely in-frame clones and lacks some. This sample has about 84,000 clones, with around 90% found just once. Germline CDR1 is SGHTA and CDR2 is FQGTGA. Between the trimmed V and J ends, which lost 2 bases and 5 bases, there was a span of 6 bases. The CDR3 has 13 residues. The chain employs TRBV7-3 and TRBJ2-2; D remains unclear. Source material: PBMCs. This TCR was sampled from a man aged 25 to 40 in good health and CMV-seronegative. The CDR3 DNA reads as TGTGCCAGCAGCTTATTGCGGACCGGGGAGCTGTTTTTT. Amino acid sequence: CASSLLRTGELFF.